Following are 10 T cell receptor beta chains from one sample sequenced in a study of control samples from healthy donors and cancer patients (TCRdb year 2020). To prepare the library, the immunoSEQ multiplex PCR assay was applied. TCRdb carries this immuneACCESS record with in-frame sequences only. Its versions omit some clonotypes, under half of them owing to an unresolved V gene in the studies checked, with the rest unexplained. In this sample the table shows approximately 180,000 clones, roughly 94% of which occur a single time. About 1.4% of the sample belongs to the ten largest clones. The sequencing input was blood. All receptors derive from a young woman in good health.

This chain uses TRBV7-2 with TRBJ2-2; D is undetermined. The CDR3 contains 14 residues. Between the trimmed V and J ends, which lost 3 bases and 2 bases, there was a span of 7 bases. The germline CDR1 and CDR2 sequences are SGHTA and FQGNSA. Here the CDR3 reads CASSFFANTGELFF. The CDR3 DNA is TGTGCCAGCAGCTTTTTCGCTAACACCGGGGAGCTGTTTTTT.

The chain is built from TRBV23-1 and TRBJ2-5; 7 nucleotides match TRBD2. TRBV23-1 is designated an ORF whose function remains uncertain. The CDR3 contains 16 residues. V was pared by 2 bases and J by 5 bases, with 11 bases of the junction left unmatched. The CDR3 sequence is CASSQEWEGRGETQYF. Written as DNA, the CDR3 is TGCGCCAGCAGTCAAGAATGGGAGGGCCGGGGGGAGACCCAGTACTTC.

The chain is built from TRBV6-4 and TRBJ1-6, with a tentative D call TRBD1 (5 bases). V was clipped by 3 bases and J by 14 bases, with 17 bases between them. In germline, CDR1 is MRHNA, CDR2 SNTAGT. The CDR3 extends over 14 amino acids. For the CDR3, the DNA is TGTGCCAGCAGTGAGGGGCCAAAGAGTACCACCCTCCACTTT. Its protein is CASSEGPKSTTLHF.

This chain joins TRBV7-2 and TRBJ2-2, with D perhaps assigned TRBD1 or TRBD2 (5 bases each). Deletions cut 5 bases from V and 7 bases from J, with 14 bases between. The CDR3 totals 14 residues. CDR1 is SGHTA, CDR2 FQGNSA, per germline. The CDR3 loop is CASSGGWGGGELFF. As DNA, the CDR3 is TGTGCCAGCAGCGGGGGATGGGGCGGCGGGGAGCTGTTTTTT. Based on the CDR3 plus reference TRBV7-2 and TRBJ2-2, the full variable domain is GAGVSQSPSNKVTEKGKDVELRCDPISGHTALYWYRQSLGQGLEFLIYFQGNSAPDKSGLPSDRFSAERTGGSVSTLTIQRTQQEDSAVYLCASSGGWGGGELFFGEGSRLTVL.

CDR3 amino acids: CASSFSSDTQYF. DNA for the CDR3: TGTGCCAGCAGTTTTAGCAGCGATACGCAGTATTTT. This rearrangement joins TRBV12-3 or TRBV12-4 to TRBJ2-3, with D uncertain. V was pared by 3 bases and J by 6 bases, with 7 bases between. This CDR3 has 12 amino acids.

The CDR3 bases are TGTGCCAGCAGTCCGACGAGGGGATCTGAAGCTTTCTTT. Its translation is CASSPTRGSEAFF. The chain carries TRBV6-5 and TRBJ1-1; TRBD1 is a possible D gene (5 bases). From germline, CDR1 is MNHEY and CDR2 SVGAGI. The V gene lost 5 bases and the J gene lost 6 bases, with 13 bases spanning the gap. The CDR3 runs to 13 residues.

V gene TRBV28 combines with J gene TRBJ1-2, with D unclear. This CDR3 spans 11 amino acids. With 3 bases removed from V and 4 bases from J, the gap between germline ends came to 3 bases. Germline loops: CDR1 MDHEN, CDR2 SYDVKM. CDR3 sequence (DNA): TGTGCCAGCAGTTTCCGCTATGGCTACACCTTC. Amino acid sequence: CASSFRYGYTF.

The chain has TRBV19 and TRBJ1-1; D may be TRBD1 (5 bases). This CDR3 is 12 amino acids long. The germline V and J ends were trimmed by 3 bases and 6 bases, with 8 bases remaining between them. Germline V lookup: CDR1 LNHDA, CDR2 SQIVND (reference sequence). The CDR3 is CASSIKTAEAFF. CDR3 nucleotide sequence: TGTGCCAGTAGTATTAAGACAGCTGAAGCTTTCTTT.

For this clone: In the same sample, other DNA sequences code for this CDR3. J is TRBJ2-5 and V is TRBV14; D unclear. The germline CDR1 and CDR2 sequences are SGHDN and FVKESK. The CDR3 runs to 14 residues. Between the trimmed V and J ends, which lost 1 base and 5 bases, there was a span of 11 bases. The DNA of the CDR3 is TGTGCCAGCAGCCAAGGGGCCAGATCCGAGACCCAGTACTTC. Its translation: CASSQGARSETQYF.

This sequence joins TRBV3-1 (or the pseudogene TRBV3-2) and TRBJ1-4; no firm D call. The V and J ends lost 0 bases and 10 bases respectively, with 9 bases between them. CDR1 and CDR2 from the germline V gene are LGHDT and YNNKEL (reference sequence). The CDR3 has 13 residues. The CDR3 spells CASSQEDVGKLFF. The CDR3 bases are TGTGCCAGCAGCCAAGAAGACGTCGGAAAACTGTTTTTT.